This TCR beta chain appears in the sequencing data of a study of T cell responses to AZD1222 COVID-19 vaccine. The CDR3 runs to 15 residues. V was clipped by 3 bases and J by 5 bases, with 14 bases between them. CDR1 is MNHEY, CDR2 SMNVEV, per germline (reference sequence). This clone came up once. This table comes from immunoSEQ multiplex PCR, and its TCRdb copy is limited to in-frame clones, with some not included. Of under 200,000 clones listed, under 95% are singletons. The rearrangement links TRBV27 to TRBJ2-1; no reliable D call. This TCR was sampled from an adult who received the AZD1222 COVID-19 vaccine. The starting material was peripheral blood, obtained 28 days after the second AZD1222 dose. In nucleotides, the CDR3 is TGTGCCAGCAGTTTCGGGCTAGATCTCGACAATGAGCAGTTCTTC. Its translation: CASSFGLDLDNEQFF.